The clone carrying this TCR beta chain was picked up many times. What it binds is not known. This record comes from a study of T cell repertoires in cytomegalovirus infection. Study overall: A matching HLA type, together with CMV infection, was signaled by public TCR beta signatures.

General observations from the study: People with CMV and the relevant HLA were identified by cumulative public TCR beta family frequency.

There are 19 residues in the CDR3. V shed 5 bases and J 1 base; nucleotides not matched to a gene: 11. Germline V gives CDR1 MNHNS, CDR2 SASEGT. TCRdb ran MiXCR on the reads and lists one entry per CDR3 protein. The sample carries approximately 490,000 distinct CDR3 sequences, roughly 10% recorded once. The origin of this receptor is a human donor in good health (CMV status not recorded). Some clones in this sample may be carry-over from other donors' samples. The sequencing input was PBMCs. The V call is TRBV6-1, the J call TRBJ2-1; 13 bases agree with TRBD2. The CDR3, as DNA: TGTGCCAGCAGTCCCGGACTAGCGGGGGCGAGGGGGTCCTACAATGAGCAGTTCTTC. Its protein is CASSPGLAGARGSYNEQFF.